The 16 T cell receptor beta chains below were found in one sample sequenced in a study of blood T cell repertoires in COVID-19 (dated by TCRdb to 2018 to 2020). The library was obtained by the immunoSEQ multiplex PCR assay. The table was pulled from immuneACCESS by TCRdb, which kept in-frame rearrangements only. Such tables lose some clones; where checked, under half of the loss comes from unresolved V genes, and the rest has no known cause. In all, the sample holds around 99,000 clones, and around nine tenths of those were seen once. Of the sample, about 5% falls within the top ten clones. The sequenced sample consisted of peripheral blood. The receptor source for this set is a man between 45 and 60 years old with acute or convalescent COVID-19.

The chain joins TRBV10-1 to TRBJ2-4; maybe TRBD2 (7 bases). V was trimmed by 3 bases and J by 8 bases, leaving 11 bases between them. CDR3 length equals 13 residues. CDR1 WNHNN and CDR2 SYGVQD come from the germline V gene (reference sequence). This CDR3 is CASSDRGGDIQYF. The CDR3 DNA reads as TGCGCCAGCAGTGACAGGGGAGGGGACATTCAGTACTTC.

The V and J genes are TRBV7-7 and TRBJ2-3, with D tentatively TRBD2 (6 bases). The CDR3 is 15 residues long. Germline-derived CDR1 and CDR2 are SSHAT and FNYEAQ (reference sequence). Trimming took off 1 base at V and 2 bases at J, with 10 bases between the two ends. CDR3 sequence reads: CASSLGAGLTDTQYF. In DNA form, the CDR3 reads TGTGCCAGCAGCTTAGGGGCGGGGCTCACAGATACGCAGTATTTT.

The CDR3 sequence is CASSYSRLNTEAFF. The DNA for the CDR3 is TGTGCCAGCAGTTACTCTAGATTGAACACTGAAGCTTTCTTT. The rearrangement uses TRBV6-2 or TRBV6-3 and TRBJ1-1; no clear D. The germline CDR1 and CDR2 sequences are MNHEY and SVGEGT. Trimming stripped 0 bases from V and 0 bases from J, with 5 bases between. The CDR3 consists of 14 residues.

In DNA form, the CDR3 reads TGTGCCAGCAGCTTAGGGACAGGTACCATCTACGAGCAGTACTTC. The encoded protein is CASSLGTGTIYEQYF. This chain uses TRBV7-2 with TRBJ2-7; 7 bases are shared with TRBD1. The germline V gene encodes CDR1 SGHTA and CDR2 FQGNSA. The CDR3 runs 15 residues. J lost 3 bases, V lost 1 base, and 6 bases had no gene match. Full variable domain (remainder filled in from reference TRBV7-2 and TRBJ2-7): GAGVSQSPSNKVTEKGKDVELRCDPISGHTALYWYRQSLGQGLEFLIYFQGNSAPDKSGLPSDRFSAERTGGSVSTLTIQRTQQEDSAVYLCASSLGTGTIYEQYFGPGTRLTVT.

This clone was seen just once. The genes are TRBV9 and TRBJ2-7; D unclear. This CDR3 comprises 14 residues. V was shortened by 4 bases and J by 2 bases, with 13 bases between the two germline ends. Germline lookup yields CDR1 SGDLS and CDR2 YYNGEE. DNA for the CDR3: TGTGCCAGCAGCCCCACCCCGAGTGCCTACGAGCAGTACTTC. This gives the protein CASSPTPSAYEQYF. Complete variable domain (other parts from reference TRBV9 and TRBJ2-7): DSGVTQTPKHLITATGQRVTLRCSPRSGDLSVYWYQQSLDQGLQFLIQYYNGEERAKGNILERFSAQQFPDLHSELNLSSLELGDSALYFCASSPTPSAYEQYFGPGTRLTVT.

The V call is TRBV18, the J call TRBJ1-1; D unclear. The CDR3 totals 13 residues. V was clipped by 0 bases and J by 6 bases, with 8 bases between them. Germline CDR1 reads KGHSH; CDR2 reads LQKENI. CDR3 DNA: TGTGCCAGCTCACCACCGTTACGGTCTGAAGCTTTCTTT. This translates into CASSPPLRSEAFF.

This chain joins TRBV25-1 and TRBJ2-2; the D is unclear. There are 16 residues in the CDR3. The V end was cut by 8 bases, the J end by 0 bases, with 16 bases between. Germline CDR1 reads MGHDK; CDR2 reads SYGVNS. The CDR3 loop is CASCPDGDPNTGELFF. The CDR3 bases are TGTGCCAGCTGTCCTGACGGAGATCCGAACACCGGGGAGCTGTTTTTT.

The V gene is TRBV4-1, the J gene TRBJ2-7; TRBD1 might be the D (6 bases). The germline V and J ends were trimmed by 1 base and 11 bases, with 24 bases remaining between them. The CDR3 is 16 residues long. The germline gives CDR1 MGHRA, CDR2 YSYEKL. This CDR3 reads CASSQGSGAPGKEEYF. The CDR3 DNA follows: TGCGCCAGCAGCCAAGGATCAGGGGCACCGGGGAAAGAAGAGTACTTC.

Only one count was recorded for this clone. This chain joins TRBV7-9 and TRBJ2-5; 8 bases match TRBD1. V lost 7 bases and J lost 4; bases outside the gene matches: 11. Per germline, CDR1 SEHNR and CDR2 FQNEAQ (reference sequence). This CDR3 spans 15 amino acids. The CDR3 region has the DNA TGTGCCAGCACACCCACAGGGGGTTTGGGAGAGACCCAGTACTTC. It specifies CASTPTGGLGETQYF.

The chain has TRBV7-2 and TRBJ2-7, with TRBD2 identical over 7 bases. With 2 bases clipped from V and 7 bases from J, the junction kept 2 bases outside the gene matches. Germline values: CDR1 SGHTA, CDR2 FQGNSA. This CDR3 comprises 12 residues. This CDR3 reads CASSLPGREQYF. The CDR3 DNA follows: TGTGCCAGCAGCTTACCCGGGAGGGAGCAGTACTTC.

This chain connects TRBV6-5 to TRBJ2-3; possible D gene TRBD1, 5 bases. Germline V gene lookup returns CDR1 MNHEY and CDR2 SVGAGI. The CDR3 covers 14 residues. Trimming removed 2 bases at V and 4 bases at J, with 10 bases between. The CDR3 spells CASSYGQGPDTQYF. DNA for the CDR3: TGTGCCAGCAGTTACGGGCAGGGCCCAGATACGCAGTATTTT.

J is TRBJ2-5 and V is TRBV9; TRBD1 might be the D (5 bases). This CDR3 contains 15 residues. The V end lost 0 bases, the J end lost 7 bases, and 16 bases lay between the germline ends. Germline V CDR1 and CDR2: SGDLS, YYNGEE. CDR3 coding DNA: TGTGCCAGCAGCGTAGATCCCTTCAGGGTCGGGACCCAGTACTTC. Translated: CASSVDPFRVGTQYF.

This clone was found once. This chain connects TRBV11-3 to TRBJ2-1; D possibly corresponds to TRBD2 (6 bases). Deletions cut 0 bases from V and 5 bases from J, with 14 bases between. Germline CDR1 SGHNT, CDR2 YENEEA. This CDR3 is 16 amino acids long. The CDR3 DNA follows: TGTGCCAGCAGCTTAGATGTCGGGGGTTCTAACAATGAGCAGTTCTTC. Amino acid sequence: CASSLDVGGSNNEQFF. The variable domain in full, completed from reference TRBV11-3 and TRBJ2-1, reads EAGVVQSPRYKIIEKKQPVAFWCNPISGHNTLYWYLQNLGQGPELLIRYENEEAVDDSQLPKDRFSAERLKGVDSTLKIQPAELGDSAVYLCASSLDVGGSNNEQFFGPGTRLTVL.

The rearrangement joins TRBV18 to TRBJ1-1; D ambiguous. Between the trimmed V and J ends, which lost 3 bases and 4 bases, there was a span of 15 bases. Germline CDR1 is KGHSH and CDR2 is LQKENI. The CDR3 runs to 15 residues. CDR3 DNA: TGTGCCAGCTCACCGGAACAGAGCCGAGTCACTGAAGCTTTCTTT. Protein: CASSPEQSRVTEAFF.

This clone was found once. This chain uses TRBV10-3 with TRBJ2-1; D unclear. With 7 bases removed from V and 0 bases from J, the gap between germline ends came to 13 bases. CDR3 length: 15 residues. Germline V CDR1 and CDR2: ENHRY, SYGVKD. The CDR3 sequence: CAITQRVSSYNEQFF. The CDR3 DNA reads TGTGCCATCACCCAACGGGTATCCTCCTACAATGAGCAGTTCTTC.

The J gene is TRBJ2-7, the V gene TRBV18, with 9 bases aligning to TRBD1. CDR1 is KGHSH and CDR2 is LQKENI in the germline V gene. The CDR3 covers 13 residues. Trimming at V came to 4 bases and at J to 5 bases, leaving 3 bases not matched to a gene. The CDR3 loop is CASSLTGGNEQYF. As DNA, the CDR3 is TGTGCCAGCTCACTGACAGGGGGAAACGAGCAGTACTTC.